These T cell receptor beta chains were read from a single sample in a study of blood T cell repertoires in COVID-19. Profiling relied on immunoSEQ multiplex PCR, and the TCRdb table lists in-frame clones only, not all of them. The sample consists of 200,000 to 250,000 clones, 75% to 85% of them appearing once. The sample taken for sequencing was peripheral blood. The source of these receptors is a man between 45 and 60 years old with active or convalescent COVID-19. CDR3s include the opening cysteine and the closing phenylalanine or tryptophan.

TRBJ2-3,TRBV7-2,12,CASSSIGDTQYF
TRBJ2-2,TRBV5-1,15,CASSLSTANTGELFF
TRBJ1-2,TRBV12-3/TRBV12-4,13,CASSFDGGRGYTF
TRBJ1-1,TRBV5-1,13,CASSFQGSTEAFF
TRBJ1-5,TRBV28,13,CASRRQGGQPQHF
TRBJ1-1,TRBV5-4,15,CASSFPTGGDTEAFF
TRBJ1-1,TRBV19,13,CATRLQLNTEAFF
TRBJ2-7,TRBV29-1,12,CSVVWRGEEQYF
TRBJ1-5,TRBV5-1,14,CASSLGQGDQPQHF
TRBJ2-5,TRBV24-1,14,CATSERGQGETQYF
TRBJ1-5,TRBV28,13,CASGGASNQPQHF
TRBJ2-2,TRBV9,16,CASSLHRDTGRRELFF
TRBJ2-7,TRBV28,16,CASSLGLAGEAYEQYF